Listed below are T cell receptor beta chains from one sample, sequenced in a study of cytomegalovirus exposure and HLA in healthy donors. Repertoires were generated with immunoSEQ multiplex PCR, while TCRdb's copy carries only in-frame clones and drops some. Of some 140,000 clones listed, about three quarters are singletons. Sequencing was carried out using PBMCs. Receptors originate from a woman aged 40-49 years in good health and CMV-seronegative. CDR3s leave out the opening cysteine and the closing phenylalanine or tryptophan. A D gene is named only where the DNA matches it firmly.

NA	TRBV21-1	TRBJ2-2	ASSPHDRGRNTGELF
TRBD1	TRBV7-9	TRBJ1-2	ASSLAGQGPKTNYGYT
TRBD2	TRBV7-9	TRBJ2-1	ASSAPQRGYNEQF
NA	TRBV29-1	TRBJ1-2	SVVDRPYGYT
NA	TRBV7-9	TRBJ2-1	SSSFSAGTFYNEQF
TRBD1	TRBV5-6	TRBJ2-3	ASSRGQGGSDTQY
NA	TRBV20-1	TRBJ2-1	SAERTDEQF
NA	TRBV7-9	TRBJ1-1	ASSPSTVGTEAF
TRBD1	TRBV27	TRBJ1-5	ASSATGGRNQPQH
TRBD2	TRBV4-3	TRBJ2-5	ASSQEKQGTSGGQETQY
TRBD1	TRBV10-3	TRBJ1-4	AISEPPGDRAEKLF
TRBD1	TRBV7-2	TRBJ2-2	ASSQIGTDTGELF
TRBD1	TRBV7-9	TRBJ1-5	ASSRQGNQPQH
TRBD1	TRBV5-6	TRBJ2-2	ASSGRRQGTGELF
TRBD2	TRBV5-1	TRBJ2-1	ASSLGRTSGGASYNEQF
TRBD1	TRBV4-1	TRBJ2-7	ASSQIGQGSYEQY
NA	TRBV27	TRBJ1-1	ASSPQGNTEAF
TRBD1	TRBV4-1	TRBJ1-6	ASSQGDRVDSPLH
NA	TRBV2	TRBJ2-5	ASSGTPGTQY
TRBD1	TRBV18	TRBJ1-2	ASSWGTENGYT
NA	TRBV5-4	TRBJ2-5	ASSRRAEPQETQY
NA	TRBV6-1	TRBJ2-2	ASKGQNTGELF
NA	TRBV6-5	TRBJ1-1	ASSEAVKFGAF
NA	TRBV6-5	TRBJ1-6	ASSPWTNSPLH
NA	TRBV14	TRBJ1-1	ASSAERQRAF
TRBD2	TRBV2	TRBJ2-5	ASIPGGETQY
NA	TRBV2	TRBJ1-1	ASSYDRNTEAF
TRBD1	TRBV19	TRBJ1-2	ASSISGGTGGIYGYT
NA	TRBV5-1	TRBJ1-1	ASREPDSPTEAF
NA	TRBV6-1	TRBJ2-7	TSSELYLSGYEQY
TRBD2	TRBV5-1	TRBJ2-5	ASSFRGGVQETQY
NA	TRBV11-2	TRBJ1-6	ASSLVLQGGSPLH